The clone carrying this TCR beta chain was counted between two and nine times. The target antigen is unknown. Notes on the study in general: Larger-cohort validation covered only one TCR beta V-J rearrangement. Tumor memory CD4+ T cell TCR gene usage was found to cluster with blood and lymph node memory CD4+ cells and with lymph node naive CD4+ cells.

Trimming removed 0 bases at V and 1 base at J, with 7 bases between. This CDR3 contains 14 residues. From germline, CDR1 is SGHRS and CDR2 YFSETQ. Purified naive CD4+ T cells were depleted of CD25+ Tregs. After constant-region reverse-primer amplification, full-length variable regions underwent semi-nested PCR with Nested Universal Primer A. One entry per CDR3 protein, called by TCRdb with MiXCR from the 5' RACE reads. Of 40,000 to 65,000 distinct CDR3 sequences detected, around 25% appear once; the ten largest clones hold about 3%. This clonotype originated in a female donor with breast cancer. The chain links TRBV5-1 to TRBJ1-1; D remains unclear. The sample consisted of tumor-infiltrating naive CD4+ T cells sorted from the breast tumor. As to subset: naive CD4+ T cells, CD4+CD45RA+CD25-. The CDR3 loop is CASSLEAGNTEAFF. The CDR3 DNA sequence: TGCGCCAGCAGCTTGGAGGCAGGGAACACTGAAGCTTTCTTT.